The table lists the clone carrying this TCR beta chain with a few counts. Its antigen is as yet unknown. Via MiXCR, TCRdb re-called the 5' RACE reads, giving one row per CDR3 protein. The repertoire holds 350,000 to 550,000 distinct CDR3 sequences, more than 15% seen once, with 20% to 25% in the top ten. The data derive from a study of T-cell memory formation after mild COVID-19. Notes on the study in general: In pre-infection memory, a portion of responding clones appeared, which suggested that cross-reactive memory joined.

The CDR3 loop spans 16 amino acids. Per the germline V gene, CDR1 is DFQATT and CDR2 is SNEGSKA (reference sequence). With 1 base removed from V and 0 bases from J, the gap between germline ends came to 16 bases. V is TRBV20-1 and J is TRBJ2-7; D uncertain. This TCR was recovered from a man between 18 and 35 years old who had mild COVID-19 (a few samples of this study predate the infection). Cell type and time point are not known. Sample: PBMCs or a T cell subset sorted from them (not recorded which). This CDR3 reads CSARATPTLSSYEQYF. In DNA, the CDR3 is TGCAGTGCTAGAGCCACCCCGACTCTGAGCTCCTACGAGCAGTACTTC.